This T cell receptor (beta chain) comes out of a study of blood T cell repertoires in COVID-19. Background on the study: Samples of COVID-19 (acute and convalescent) were obtained from the United States, Italy and Spain. From T cells, B-cell-depleted T cells, or PBMCs came the material, which was cDNA or gDNA.

As originally analysed: Reference gene primer amplification gave nucleated cell count estimates. Clones were sequenced by immunoSEQ multiplex PCR, and TCRdb holds only the in-frame ones, with some missing. D and trimming come from the DNA, and the V and J calls and clone size come from that table. Of about 120,000 clones listed, over 60% are singletons. The sample holds many counts of this clone. Unmatched junction bases numbered 5, after V lost 4 bases and J lost 0 bases. The CDR3 sequence is 15 residues long. CDR1 and CDR2 (germline): SGHRS, YFSETQ. The J gene is TRBJ2-7, the V gene TRBV5-1; 9 bases agree with TRBD1. Sequenced: peripheral blood. This clonotype originated in a woman aged 70-85 years with acute or convalescent COVID-19. The CDR3 sequence is CASSPGQGHSYEQYF. The DNA for the CDR3 is TGCGCCAGCAGCCCCGGACAGGGGCACTCCTACGAGCAGTACTTC.